The 28 T cell receptor beta chains below come from one sample, sequenced in a study of shared clonotypes between healthy human individuals. Repertoires were generated with immunoSEQ multiplex PCR, while TCRdb's copy carries only in-frame clones and drops some. This sample has about 680,000 clones, with around 92% found just once. CD8 cells regarded as naive lacked CD45RO, were positively chosen for CCR7, and omitted terminally differentiated effector memory CD45RA+ cells. Sequenced input: naive CD8+ T cells sorted from blood. The receptor set was obtained from a man aged 25-40 years in good health.

The rearrangement joins TRBV9 to TRBJ2-1; 9 nucleotides match TRBD2. Germline assignment: CDR1 SGDLS and CDR2 YYNGEE. Trimming at V came to 2 bases and at J to 9 bases, leaving 9 bases not matched to a gene. CDR3 length: 15 amino acids. The CDR3 region has the DNA TGTGCCAGCAGCGTGACTAGCGGCTTTACGGGTGAGCAGTTCTTC. It codes for CASSVTSGFTGEQFF.

For this clone: The sample has other DNA sequences that encode this CDR3 too. The rearrangement uses TRBV5-1 and TRBJ2-2; 7 bases map to TRBD2. V shed 0 bases, J shed 4 bases, and the junction held 0 bases outside the gene matches. CDR3 size: 14 residues. CDR1 is SGHRS, CDR2 YFSETQ, per germline. The CDR3 protein is CASSLAGGTGELFF. The CDR3 bases are TGCGCCAGCAGCTTGGCGGGGGGCACCGGGGAGCTGTTTTTT. Full variable domain (outside the CDR3, taken from reference TRBV5-1 and TRBJ2-2): KAGVTQTPRYLIKTRGQQVTLSCSPISGHRSVSWYQQTPGQGLQFLFEYFSETQRNKGNFPGRFSGRQFSNSRSEMNVSTLELGDSALYLCASSLAGGTGELFFGEGSRLTVL.

This chain uses TRBV5-1 with TRBJ1-2; D remains ambiguous. Trimming took off 0 bases at V and 4 bases at J, with 16 bases between the two ends. CDR1 SGHRS and CDR2 YFSETQ come from the germline V gene. The CDR3 contains 16 residues. The CDR3 sequence is CASSLDMAGGPYGYTF. The CDR3 coding sequence is TGCGCCAGCAGCTTGGACATGGCGGGCGGACCCTATGGCTACACCTTC.

This chain links TRBV30 with TRBJ2-5; 14 positions match TRBD2. CDR1 is GTSNPN and CDR2 is SVGIG in the germline V gene (reference sequence). This CDR3 region has 16 residues. The V gene end was trimmed by 2 bases and the J gene end by 5 bases; junction bases not matched to a gene: 7. The CDR3 loop is CAWSTGLAGVRETQYF. CDR3 DNA sequence: TGTGCCTGGAGTACGGGACTAGCGGGAGTGAGGGAGACCCAGTACTTC.

The chain uses TRBV5-1 and TRBJ2-1, with D tentatively TRBD1 (6 bases). Germline CDR1 is SGHRS and CDR2 is YFSETQ. The CDR3 spans 15 residues. V was shortened by 1 base and J by 7 bases, with 15 bases between the two germline ends. CDR3 nucleotides: TGCGCCAGCAGCTTGCGTTCAGGGGATTGGAATGAGCAGTTCTTC. It yields the protein CASSLRSGDWNEQFF.

The CDR3 reads CASSFGSGLGNEQFF. Written as DNA, the CDR3 is TGTGCCAGCAGTTTTGGTAGCGGCCTAGGGAATGAGCAGTTCTTC. The chain carries TRBV27 and TRBJ2-1; perhaps TRBD2 as D (6 bases). Per germline, CDR1 MNHEY and CDR2 SMNVEV (reference sequence). CDR3 size: 15 residues. Trimming took off 3 bases at V and 7 bases at J, with 16 bases between the two ends.

This rearrangement joins TRBV7-9 to TRBJ2-7, with 11 bases fitting TRBD2. Germline assignment: CDR1 SEHNR and CDR2 FQNEAQ (reference sequence). J lost 2 bases, V lost 5 bases, and 5 bases had no gene match. There are 15 residues in the CDR3. DNA of the CDR3: TGTGCCAGCAGCCAAACTAGCGGGAGACCCTACGAGCAGTACTTC. Its translation is CASSQTSGRPYEQYF.

The chain recombines TRBV29-1 with TRBJ2-7; possibly TRBD1 for D (5 bases). The CDR3 contains 13 residues. Germline V CDR1 and CDR2: SQVTM, ANQGSEA. V lost 7 bases to trimming and J lost 3 bases, with 16 bases between them. CDR3 in amino acids: CSATGANGYEQYF. The CDR3 bases are TGCAGCGCTACAGGAGCAAATGGCTACGAGCAGTACTTC.

The chain couples TRBV7-9 to TRBJ2-2; TRBD1 might be the D (5 bases). Germline V gives CDR1 SEHNR, CDR2 FQNEAQ (reference sequence). V shed 0 bases and J shed 7 bases, with 6 bases lying between them. The CDR3 has 13 amino acids. This CDR3 is CASSLAGLGELFF. As DNA, the CDR3 is TGTGCCAGCAGCTTAGCGGGGCTCGGGGAGCTGTTTTTT.

The chain joins TRBV4-3 to TRBJ1-2; perhaps TRBD1 as D (6 bases). Per the germline V gene, CDR1 is LGHNA and CDR2 is YSLEER. The CDR3 totals 13 residues. The V and J ends lost 4 bases and 4 bases respectively, with 10 bases between them. This CDR3 reads CASSPGASYGYTF. The CDR3 DNA reads as TGCGCCAGCAGCCCAGGGGCCTCCTATGGCTACACCTTC.

The gene calls are TRBV6-5 and TRBJ2-1; D tentatively reads TRBD1 or TRBD2 (5 bases each). Looked up from germline, CDR1 is MNHEY and CDR2 is SVGAGI. This CDR3 has 15 residues. Trimming pared 5 bases from V and 2 bases from J, leaving 13 bases between. In nucleotides, the CDR3 is TGTGCCAGCAGTACCCCCCCGGGGCCCTACAATGAGCAGTTCTTC. Its translation: CASSTPPGPYNEQFF.

CDR3 DNA: TGTGCCAGCAGCTTGGGATTCTCGCTAGCGCCAGATACGCAGTATTTT. Translated, it gives CASSLGFSLAPDTQYF. V and J are TRBV5-4 and TRBJ2-3, with TRBD2 as a possible D gene (6 bases). The V and J ends lost 0 bases and 4 bases respectively, with 15 bases between them. Germline V gives CDR1 SGHNT, CDR2 YYREEE (reference sequence). This CDR3 is built from 16 residues.

The gene calls are TRBV6-5 and TRBJ2-7; 7 bases line up with TRBD1. Germline trimming cut 5 bases from V and 3 bases from J; bases unmatched to any gene: 7. This CDR3 contains 14 residues. Germline values: CDR1 MNHEY, CDR2 SVGAGI. CDR3 coding DNA: TGTGCCAGCAGTGTCGACAGGGTAATCTACGAGCAGTACTTC. It yields the protein CASSVDRVIYEQYF.

The CDR3 nucleotides are TGTGCCAGCAGTTACTCGGGAGGGCCTTCCTACGAGCAGTACTTC. This codes for CASSYSGGPSYEQYF. The chain couples TRBV6-5 to TRBJ2-7; 7 bases match TRBD2. CDR1 is MNHEY and CDR2 is SVGAGI in the germline V gene. CDR3 length: 15 amino acids. V shed 0 bases, J shed 1 base, and the junction held 3 bases outside the gene matches.

This rearrangement joins TRBV15 to TRBJ2-3, with D possibly TRBD2 on 5 matching bases. The V end was cut by 3 bases, the J end by 3 bases, with 22 bases between. The CDR3 totals 18 residues. The germline V gene encodes CDR1 LNHNV and CDR2 YYDKDF (reference sequence). CDR3 loop: CATSSFSSGPMRTDTQYF. CDR3 nucleotide sequence: TGTGCCACCAGCAGTTTCTCCAGCGGCCCCATGCGAACAGATACGCAGTATTTT.

The chain is built from TRBV5-1 and TRBJ2-7; possibly TRBD2 for D (5 bases). V gave up 3 bases and J gave up 3 bases, with 10 bases separating them. The CDR3 length is 13 residues. CDR1 is SGHRS, CDR2 YFSETQ, per germline. The DNA for the CDR3 is TGCGCCAGCAGCTGGGGAGAAATCTACGAGCAGTACTTC. It codes for CASSWGEIYEQYF.

The chain uses TRBV7-8 and TRBJ2-3; D call uncertain. The CDR3 runs to 13 residues. Germline V gene sequence: CDR1 SGHVS, CDR2 FQNEAQ. The V end was cut by 2 bases, the J end by 5 bases, with 8 bases between. The CDR3 protein is CASSLIAGDTQYF. As DNA, the CDR3 is TGTGCCAGCAGCTTAATAGCCGGAGATACGCAGTATTTT. Combining the CDR3 with reference TRBV7-8 and TRBJ2-3 gives the whole variable domain GAGVSQSPRYKVAKRGQDVALRCDPISGHVSLFWYQQALGQGPEFLTYFQNEAQLDKSGLPSDRFFAERPEGSVSTLKIQRTQQEDSAVYLCASSLIAGDTQYFGPGTRLTVL.

The chain is built from TRBV28 and TRBJ2-4; D perhaps matches TRBD1 (6 bases). The CDR3 extends over 14 amino acids. Germline V gives CDR1 MDHEN, CDR2 SYDVKM. V was cut by 5 bases and J by 0 bases, with 8 bases left in between. The CDR3 DNA is TGTGCCAGCAGTACAGGGCTAGCCAAAAACATTCAGTACTTC. This gives the protein CASSTGLAKNIQYF.

This rearrangement joins TRBV1 to TRBJ2-5; TRBD1, the table's D call, lacks a check against the DNA. TRBV1 is shown as a pseudogene. CDR3 length equals 13 residues. DNA of the CDR3: TGCACCAGCAGCCAAGTCAGGGAAGAGACCCAGTACTTC. The encoded protein is CTSSQVREETQYF.

This clone has only one observation. The chain combines TRBV19 with TRBJ2-3; D possibly corresponds to TRBD2 (6 bases). The CDR3 is 14 amino acids. V gave up 5 bases and J gave up 6 bases, with 15 bases separating them. The germline gives CDR1 LNHDA, CDR2 SQIVND (reference sequence). Written as DNA, the CDR3 is TGTGCCAGTAGTTCTAGGGAGGTTCGGGATACGCAGTATTTT. It codes for CASSSREVRDTQYF.

The V and J genes are TRBV28 and TRBJ2-2; 12 nucleotides align to TRBD2. Unmatched junction bases numbered 16, after V lost 5 bases and J lost 6 bases. The CDR3 runs to 19 residues. The V gene's germline CDR1 is MDHEN and CDR2 SYDVKM. The CDR3 coding sequence is TGTGCCAGCAGTGGGCGCGTGCTAGCGGGAGGGCCTTTCCCCGGGGAGCTGTTTTTT. Protein sequence: CASSGRVLAGGPFPGELFF. Full variable domain (remainder filled in from reference TRBV28 and TRBJ2-2): DVKVTQSSRYLVKRTGEKVFLECVQDMDHENMFWYRQDPGLGLRLIYFSYDVKMKEKGDIPEGYSVSREKKERFSLILESASTNQTSMYLCASSGRVLAGGPFPGELFFGEGSRLTVL.

This sequence joins TRBV27 and TRBJ2-5, with TRBD1 identical over 9 bases. The CDR3 totals 15 residues. V shed 5 bases and J 2 bases; nucleotides not matched to a gene: 6. Germline V lookup: CDR1 MNHEY, CDR2 SMNVEV (reference sequence). CDR3: CASSKLDRGQETQYF. For the CDR3, the DNA is TGTGCCAGCAGTAAACTCGACAGGGGGCAAGAGACCCAGTACTTC.

The rearrangement links TRBV7-9 to TRBJ2-2; D uncertain. This CDR3 has 16 residues. The germline V gene encodes CDR1 SEHNR and CDR2 FQNEAQ (reference sequence). The germline V and J ends were trimmed by 6 bases and 1 base, with 15 bases remaining between them. CDR3 DNA sequence: TGTGCCAGCAGTCTGTCCTCCGGAGTGAACACCGGGGAGCTGTTTTTT. Its translation: CASSLSSGVNTGELFF.

The rearrangement joins TRBV11-1 to TRBJ2-7; D might be TRBD1 (5 bases). Per the germline V gene, CDR1 is SGHAT and CDR2 is FQDESV (reference sequence). This CDR3 is built from 13 residues. Trimming took 1 base from V and 7 from J, leaving 11 bases between them. Written as DNA, the CDR3 is TGTGCCAGCAGCTTAGAGGGCAGGGTTGAGCAGTACTTC. It is translated as CASSLEGRVEQYF.

V is TRBV19 and J is TRBJ2-1, with unresolved D. Trimming took off 5 bases at V and 2 bases at J, with 13 bases between the two ends. Looked up from germline, CDR1 is LNHDA and CDR2 is SQIVND (reference sequence). The CDR3 spans 15 residues. The chain's CDR3 is CASSPSLSPYNEQFF. The CDR3 DNA sequence: TGTGCCAGTAGTCCAAGCCTAAGCCCCTACAATGAGCAGTTCTTC.

The rearrangement links TRBV5-1 to TRBJ1-2, with 7 bases identical to TRBD1. The CDR3 spans 15 residues. The V gene's germline CDR1 is SGHRS and CDR2 YFSETQ. Trimming removed 0 bases from V and 0 bases from J; junction bases left unmatched: 2. DNA for the CDR3: TGCGCCAGCAGCTTGGGGGACAGCACTAACTATGGCTACACCTTC. This translates into CASSLGDSTNYGYTF.

This clone was recorded a few times. The chain employs TRBV13 and TRBJ1-2; TRBD1 matches at 9 bases. V gave up 6 bases and J gave up 7 bases; unmatched junction bases: 6. The CDR3 runs 13 residues. CDR1 and CDR2 from the germline V gene are PRHDT and FYEKMQ (reference sequence). This CDR3 is CASRVQGAGGYTF. Here the CDR3 DNA reads TGTGCCAGCAGGGTACAGGGGGCAGGTGGCTACACCTTC.

The chain carries TRBV4-2 and TRBJ2-1; the D is unclear. The V and J ends lost 0 bases and 2 bases respectively, with 8 bases between them. Germline assignment: CDR1 LGHNA and CDR2 YNFKEQ. The CDR3 totals 15 residues. CDR3 region: CASSQDILAYNEQFF. The CDR3 DNA reads TGTGCCAGCAGCCAAGATATCCTAGCCTACAATGAGCAGTTCTTC.